Below are 21 T cell receptor beta chains sequenced from a single sample in a study of early T cells in non-severe SARS-CoV-2 infection (dated by TCRdb to about 2021). Libraries were made using 5' RACE. Sequenced using a NextSeq 500. TCRdb reworked the public reads: Q25 trimming with fastp, MiXCR clone assembly, productive beta chains retained. Every distinct CDR3 protein forms one entry, paired with its most common genes and DNA. Present in this sample are tens of thousands of distinct CDR3 sequences, around 15% of which were seen just once. The ten biggest clones cover around 3% of the sample. The sample consisted of whole blood. The receptors come from an adult who was a healthcare worker with PCR-confirmed SARS-CoV-2 infection or an uninfected control (not recorded which).

This clonotype came up many times. The chain joins TRBV14 to TRBJ2-1, with D uncertain. The V gene's germline CDR1 is SGHDN and CDR2 FVKESK. V was clipped by 4 bases and J by 0 bases, with 10 bases between them. The CDR3 is 15 residues long. CDR3 coding DNA: TGTGCCAGCAGCCTCAGACATAGCTCCTACAATGAGCAGTTCTTC. This codes for CASSLRHSSYNEQFF.

This clonotype was seen a few times. V is TRBV5-1 and J is TRBJ2-7; TRBD1 matches at 7 bases. V lost 4 bases and J lost 2; bases outside the gene matches: 3. This CDR3 has 13 residues. In germline, CDR1 is SGHRS, CDR2 YFSETQ. CDR3 protein: CASSQGVTYEQYF. DNA of the CDR3: TGCGCCAGCAGCCAGGGGGTTACCTACGAGCAGTACTTC.

This clonotype was seen ten or more times. The chain couples TRBV5-1 to TRBJ2-5; 10 bases map to TRBD1. The CDR3 has 15 amino acids. Trimming removed 4 bases from V and 4 bases from J; junction bases left unmatched: 7. Germline CDR1 reads SGHRS; CDR2 reads YFSETQ. The CDR3 nucleotides read TGCGCCAGCAGCCCCTCGGGACAGGGGATAGAGACCCAGTACTTC. This encodes CASSPSGQGIETQYF.

This clonotype turned up a few times. This chain joins TRBV19 and TRBJ2-7, with D uncertain. The CDR3 extends over 13 amino acids. Germline-derived CDR1 and CDR2 are LNHDA and SQIVND (reference sequence). Trimming shortened V by 2 bases and J by 6 bases, and 11 bases separated the two germline ends. CDR3 DNA sequence: TGTGCCAGTAGTATACAACGTACCGGCGAGCAGTACTTC. Amino acids: CASSIQRTGEQYF. Combining the CDR3 with reference TRBV19 and TRBJ2-7 gives the whole variable domain DGGITQSPKYLFRKEGQNVTLSCEQNLNHDAMYWYRQDPGQGLRLIYYSQIVNDFQKGDIAEGYSVSREKKESFPLTVTSAQKNPTAFYLCASSIQRTGEQYFGPGTRLTVT.

This clonotype has ten or more counts. V gene TRBV3-1 combines with J gene TRBJ2-4, with D uncertain. V lost 0 bases and J 0 bases, leaving 6 bases between the germline ends. Looked up from germline, CDR1 is LGHDT and CDR2 is YNNKEL (reference sequence). The CDR3 totals 15 residues. CDR3 nucleotides: TGTGCCAGCAGCCAAGACACATTAGCCAAAAACATTCAGTACTTC. Protein sequence: CASSQDTLAKNIQYF.

This clonotype came up a few times. The chain recombines TRBV5-5 with TRBJ1-4, with D uncertain. Germline V gives CDR1 SGHKS, CDR2 YYEKEE (reference sequence). This CDR3 has 14 residues. Trimming left V 0 bases short and J 4 bases short, with 7 bases between. The CDR3 loop is CASSLVANNEKLFF. In nucleotides, the CDR3 is TGTGCCAGCAGCTTGGTTGCAAATAATGAAAAACTGTTTTTT.

This clonotype was seen repeatedly, ten times or more. The chain carries TRBV29-1 and TRBJ2-3, with no clear D. Trimming pared 2 bases from V and 6 bases from J, leaving 6 bases between. Germline lookup yields CDR1 SQVTM and CDR2 ANQGSEA. There are 11 residues in the CDR3. CDR3 nucleotide sequence: TGCAGCGTTGAAAGGGTGGATACGCAGTATTTT. Protein sequence: CSVERVDTQYF.

This clonotype was recorded many times. V is TRBV7-9 and J is TRBJ1-3; possibly TRBD1 for D (6 bases). Germline V gene sequence: CDR1 SEHNR, CDR2 FQNEAQ (reference sequence). Trimming shortened V by 4 bases and J by 2 bases, and 9 bases separated the two germline ends. CDR3 length: 14 residues. The CDR3 coding sequence is TGTGCCAGCAGCTCTACAGGGACTGGAAACACCATATATTTT. This gives the protein CASSSTGTGNTIYF.

In this sample, this clonotype turned up a few times. The chain employs TRBV10-1 and TRBJ2-7; perhaps TRBD2 as D (5 bases). Germline V lookup: CDR1 WNHNN, CDR2 SYGVQD (reference sequence). This CDR3 is built from 15 residues. V was cut by 1 base and J by 0 bases, with 10 bases left in between. The CDR3 spells CASSEYEGASYEQYF. In nucleotides, the CDR3 is TGCGCCAGCAGTGAGTACGAGGGAGCCTCCTACGAGCAGTACTTC.

There are a few counts of this clonotype. The chain joins TRBV12-3 or TRBV12-4 to TRBJ2-1, with TRBD1 matching 7 bases. J was trimmed by 7 bases and V by 5 bases; bases with no gene match: 11. The CDR3 runs to 15 residues. The CDR3 here is CASSQQGIALNEQFF. In nucleotides, the CDR3 is TGTGCCAGCAGTCAACAGGGGATTGCCCTGAATGAGCAGTTCTTC.

This clonotype occurred many times. This chain links TRBV7-9 with TRBJ1-2, with TRBD1 as a possible D gene (5 bases). The V end lost 7 bases, the J end lost 2 bases, and 11 bases lay between the germline ends. CDR1 and CDR2 (germline): SEHNR, FQNEAQ (reference sequence). The CDR3 has 13 amino acids. The CDR3 DNA follows: TGTGCCAGCAACCTGGACACCAACTATGGCTACACCTTC. This codes for CASNLDTNYGYTF.

This clonotype was counted only a few times. The V and J genes are TRBV7-9 and TRBJ2-3, with D maybe TRBD2 (5 bases). The germline V gene has CDR1 SEHNR and CDR2 FQNEAQ (reference sequence). V shed 7 bases and J shed 1 base, with 12 bases lying between them. The CDR3 loop spans 14 amino acids. The CDR3 is CASTSSGGTDTQYF. The CDR3 region has the DNA TGTGCCAGCACCTCGAGCGGAGGCACAGATACGCAGTATTTT. The full variable domain, in which reference TRBV7-9 and TRBJ2-3 provide the parts outside the CDR3, is DTGVSQNPRHKITKRGQNVTFRCDPISEHNRLYWYRQTLGQGPEFLTYFQNEAQLEKSRLLSDRFSAERPKGSFSTLEIQRTEQGDSAMYLCASTSSGGTDTQYFGPGTRLTVL.

This clonotype came up many times. This chain joins TRBV29-1 and TRBJ2-7; D may be TRBD2 (6 bases). Germline V CDR1 and CDR2: SQVTM, ANQGSEA. V lost 2 bases, J lost 4 bases, and 12 bases lay in between. The CDR3 extends over 13 amino acids. The CDR3 DNA is TGCAGCGTTGAAACCGGGAGTGGATACGAGCAGTACTTC. Amino acid sequence: CSVETGSGYEQYF.

Regarding this clonotype: This CDR3 is missing its conserved last phenylalanine or tryptophan, likely due to a read error. The gene calls are TRBV2 and TRBJ2-1; TRBD1 aligns across 8 bases. V was pared by 7 bases and J by 4 bases, with 6 bases of the junction left unmatched. The germline V gene encodes CDR1 SNHLY and CDR2 FYNNEI. The length of the CDR3 is 14 residues. Here the CDR3 reads CASIGQGTYNEQFS. The CDR3 coding sequence is TGTGCCAGCATTGGACAGGGCACATACAATGAGCAGTTCTCC.

This clonotype was seen ten or more times. J is TRBJ1-6 and V is TRBV3-1, with a weak D call TRBD1 (6 bases). The germline V gene encodes CDR1 LGHDT and CDR2 YNNKEL (reference sequence). V dropped 0 bases and J dropped 11 bases, with 11 bases sitting between them. This CDR3 is built from 14 residues. Here the CDR3 DNA reads TGTGCCAGCAGCCAAGATACAGGGAGACCACCCCTCCACTTT. It specifies CASSQDTGRPPLHF.

This chain joins TRBV7-9 and TRBJ2-1; 7 nucleotides agree with TRBD2. Germline V gene sequence: CDR1 SEHNR, CDR2 FQNEAQ (reference sequence). The V segment lost 2 bases and the J segment 5 bases; nucleotides outside the gene matches: 9. The CDR3 runs to 16 residues. This CDR3 is CASSLSSLATNNEQFF. The DNA for the CDR3 is TGTGCCAGCAGCTTATCATCACTAGCGACTAACAATGAGCAGTTCTTC.

The CDR3 reads CASTVRRFADTQYF. CDR3 nucleotide sequence: TGTGCCAGCACCGTCCGAAGGTTCGCAGATACGCAGTATTTT. V gene TRBV5-6 combines with J gene TRBJ2-3; D is undetermined. V was clipped by 6 bases and J by 4 bases, with 15 bases between them. The CDR3 covers 14 residues. Germline V gene lookup returns CDR1 SGHDT and CDR2 YYEEEE. Supplemented by reference TRBV5-6 and TRBJ2-3, the full variable domain reads DAGVTQSPTHLIKTRGQQVTLRCSPKSGHDTVSWYQQALGQGPQFIFQYYEEEERQRGNFPDRFSGHQFPNYSSELNVNALLLGDSALYLCASTVRRFADTQYFGPGTRLTVL.

The chain couples TRBV19 to TRBJ1-6; possibly TRBD1 for D (5 bases). Germline CDR1 is LNHDA and CDR2 is SQIVND (reference sequence). This CDR3 spans 15 amino acids. V dropped 6 bases and J dropped 7 bases, with 16 bases sitting between them. CDR3 nucleotide sequence: TGTGCCAGTAGCGCCCAAGGTCAGGGCAATTCACCCCTCCACTTT. Its translation is CASSAQGQGNSPLHF.

There are many counts of this clonotype. The chain couples TRBV20-1 to TRBJ2-7, with D hard to call. CDR3 length: 14 residues. Per the germline V gene, CDR1 is DFQATT and CDR2 is SNEGSKA (reference sequence). V dropped 5 bases and J dropped 2 bases, with 16 bases sitting between them. The CDR3 nucleotides read TGCAGTGCTTCCACCAAGGCTGGAGCCTACGAGCAGTACTTC. Amino acid sequence: CSASTKAGAYEQYF.

The chain uses TRBV11-2 and TRBJ2-4; 9 nucleotides align to TRBD2. Germline CDR1 and CDR2: SGHAT and FQNNGV. Unmatched junction bases numbered 4, after V lost 5 bases and J lost 2 bases. The CDR3 is 15 residues long. CDR3 DNA: TGTGCCAGCAGCACGCTAGCGGGACCCAAAAACATTCAGTACTTC. Translation gives CASSTLAGPKNIQYF.

This chain joins TRBV3-1 and TRBJ1-4; possibly TRBD1 for D (5 bases). Germline V gene sequence: CDR1 LGHDT, CDR2 YNNKEL (reference sequence). The ends were cut back, 4 bases at V and 8 bases at J, with 11 bases in the middle. This CDR3 region has 13 residues. CDR3 sequence reads: CASSRGGSEKLFF. CDR3 bases: TGTGCCAGCAGCCGTGGGGGGAGCGAAAAACTGTTTTTT.